This record concerns one TCR beta chain sequence. Antigen unknown. Time point noted: newly diagnosed GD, antithyroid drugs for less than 3 months. RNA from PBMCs was the source of the TCR library. This sample stems from a study of regulatory T cells in long-lasting Graves disease. Study results and limitations: Thyroid tissue was not studied; only peripheral blood was.

HTBI primers from iRepertoire and Arm-PCR of CDR3 regions yielded the TCR beta libraries. TCRdb re-called the multiplex PCR reads through MiXCR, storing one row per CDR3 protein. There are about 540,000 distinct CDR3 sequences in the sample; about 13% occur only once, and roughly 10% lies in the top ten. In germline, CDR1 is DFQATT, CDR2 SNEGSKA (reference sequence). V lost 0 bases and J 7 bases, leaving 7 bases between the germline ends. The CDR3 extends over 11 amino acids. These data were also reused for a study on T cells in Graves' hyperthyroidism and ophthalmopathy. From that report: Using the HTBI primer set, a first-round RT-PCR was run on the TCR CDR3. In the analysis, a 13 V-J model separated ophthalmopathy from stable hyperthyroidism.

This specimen was peripheral blood mononuclear cells (PBMCs), taken at new diagnosis, from a patient treated with antithyroid drugs. This clonotype originated in a man aged 25 to 45 with Graves disease. The chain uses TRBV20-1 and TRBJ2-7; D not certain. The CDR3 sequence: CSAREGYEQYF. In DNA form, the CDR3 reads TGCAGTGCTAGAGAAGGATATGAGCAGTACTTC.